The rows below give T cell receptor beta chains drawn from one sample of a study of blood T cells in healthy people across ages. MiXCR was run by TCRdb on the 5' RACE reads, yielding one entry per CDR3 protein. The data hold 600,000 to 850,000 distinct CDR3 sequences, with about 25% observed a single time. These data were also filed under a second study, of T cells of mothers and their children.

The source material was blood. Source of these receptors: a boy aged 10-17 years in good health. CDR3s include the opening cysteine and the closing phenylalanine or tryptophan. The D gene is left open where the match is weak. Clone sizes are given selectively: once, few, many, or a class where the clone is expanded.

J gene: TRBJ1-2; clone size: few; V gene: TRBV7-9; D gene: TRBD1; CDR3 DNA: TGTGCCAGCAGCTTAGGACAGGGTCTAGGTGGCTACACCTTC; CDR3 protein: CASSLGQGLGGYTF
J gene: TRBJ2-5; clone size: few; V gene: TRBV10-3; D gene: TRBD1; CDR3 DNA: TGTGCCATCAGTACAGGACAGGGCCTAACTAGAGAGACCCAGTACTTC; CDR3 protein: CAISTGQGLTRETQYF
J gene: TRBJ1-4; clone size: -; V gene: TRBV2; D gene: -; CDR3 DNA: TGTGCCAGCAGTGAAATCGGCGGGCCGGGTGAAAAACTGTTTTTT; CDR3 protein: CASSEIGGPGEKLFF
J gene: TRBJ2-7; clone size: few; V gene: TRBV10-3; D gene: TRBD2; CDR3 DNA: TGTGCCATCAGTGGGAAGCGGGAAGGGGAGCAGTACTTC; CDR3 protein: CAISGKREGEQYF
J gene: TRBJ1-1; clone size: -; V gene: TRBV20-1; D gene: -; CDR3 DNA: TGCAGTGCTAGAGACCCGTCCACTGAAGCTTTCTTT; CDR3 protein: CSARDPSTEAFF
J gene: TRBJ2-1; clone size: -; V gene: TRBV4-2; D gene: -; CDR3 DNA: TGTGCCAGCAGCCAAGAAGGGGGGGAGGACAATGAGCAGTTCTTC; CDR3 protein: CASSQEGGEDNEQFF
J gene: TRBJ2-1; clone size: -; V gene: TRBV12-5; D gene: TRBD2; CDR3 DNA: TGTGCTAGTGGTTTTGGTACAAAGGCTAGCGGGGGGAGGCGAGAGCAGTTCTTC; CDR3 protein: CASGFGTKASGGRREQFF
J gene: TRBJ2-3; clone size: few; V gene: TRBV29-1; D gene: -; CDR3 DNA: TGCAGCGTTGTGACCCATGAAGATACGCAGTATTTT; CDR3 protein: CSVVTHEDTQYF
J gene: TRBJ2-1; clone size: few; V gene: TRBV24-1; D gene: TRBD2; CDR3 DNA: TGTGCCACCAGTGCGAGAGCGGGGGCCTACAATGAGCAGTTCTTC; CDR3 protein: CATSARAGAYNEQFF
J gene: TRBJ2-6; clone size: -; V gene: TRBV6-1; D gene: -; CDR3 DNA: TGTGCCAGCAGTCAGGGTATAAGCTCTGGGGCCAACGTCCTGACTTTC; CDR3 protein: CASSQGISSGANVLTF
J gene: TRBJ1-6; clone size: -; V gene: TRBV5-1; D gene: -; CDR3 DNA: TGCGCCAGCAGCTTGGAGGATTCACCCCTCCACTTT; CDR3 protein: CASSLEDSPLHF
J gene: TRBJ1-1; clone size: few; V gene: TRBV5-5; D gene: -; CDR3 DNA: TGTGCCAGCAGCTTTTACGCGACAGGGAACACTGAAGCTTTCTTT; CDR3 protein: CASSFYATGNTEAFF
J gene: TRBJ2-2; clone size: -; V gene: TRBV2; D gene: -; CDR3 DNA: TGTGCCAGCAGTCCCCGGGCTAGCGACACCGGGGAGCTGTTTTTT; CDR3 protein: CASSPRASDTGELFF
J gene: TRBJ2-7; clone size: few; V gene: TRBV12-3/TRBV12-4; D gene: -; CDR3 DNA: TGTGCCAGCAGTTTCAGCCGAGGATACGAGCAGTACTTC; CDR3 protein: CASSFSRGYEQYF
J gene: TRBJ1-2; clone size: few; V gene: TRBV5-1; D gene: -; CDR3 DNA: TGCGCCAGCAGCTTGGGGGAGAGACCCTATGGCTACACCTTC; CDR3 protein: CASSLGERPYGYTF
J gene: TRBJ1-4; clone size: few; V gene: TRBV29-1; D gene: -; CDR3 DNA: TGCAGCGCCGAAGAACGGAATGAAAAACTGTTTTTT; CDR3 protein: CSAEERNEKLFF
J gene: TRBJ2-5; clone size: -; V gene: TRBV4-3; D gene: TRBD2; CDR3 DNA: TGCGCCAGCAGTCCGGCGGGGGGGTTTTTATACTTC; CDR3 protein: CASSPAGGFLYF
J gene: TRBJ2-2; clone size: -; V gene: TRBV20-1; D gene: TRBD1; CDR3 DNA: TGCAGTGCCAGGACAGGGGACCTCATGAACACCGGGGAGCTGTTTTTT; CDR3 protein: CSARTGDLMNTGELFF
J gene: TRBJ2-1; clone size: few; V gene: TRBV11-2; D gene: TRBD2; CDR3 DNA: TGTGCCAGCAGCGTAACCACTAGCGGTCGGAATGAGCAGTTCTTC; CDR3 protein: CASSVTTSGRNEQFF
J gene: TRBJ2-3; clone size: -; V gene: TRBV9; D gene: -; CDR3 DNA: TGTGCCAGCAGCTGGTTTAGGAGCGGCGACACAGATACGCAGTATTTT; CDR3 protein: CASSWFRSGDTDTQYF
J gene: TRBJ2-5; clone size: -; V gene: TRBV6-5; D gene: TRBD1; CDR3 DNA: TGTGCCAGCGAAGGGACAGGAGAAGAGACCCAGTACTTC; CDR3 protein: CASEGTGEETQYF
J gene: TRBJ2-3; clone size: few; V gene: TRBV4-3; D gene: -; CDR3 DNA: TGCGCCAGCAGCCAAGATCTAGGTGGGGACGGCACAGATACGCAGTATTTT; CDR3 protein: CASSQDLGGDGTDTQYF
J gene: TRBJ2-7; clone size: few; V gene: TRBV15; D gene: -; CDR3 DNA: TGTGCCACCAGCGATGTACGCGGAGAGCCCTACGAGCAGTACTTC; CDR3 protein: CATSDVRGEPYEQYF
J gene: TRBJ2-4; clone size: few; V gene: TRBV24-1; D gene: -; CDR3 DNA: TGTGCCACCAGTGATAGTCGGGACATTCAGTACTTC; CDR3 protein: CATSDSRDIQYF
J gene: TRBJ2-7; clone size: few; V gene: TRBV12-3/TRBV12-4; D gene: -; CDR3 DNA: TGTGCCAGCAGTTACGCTGACTACGAGCAGTACTTC; CDR3 protein: CASSYADYEQYF
J gene: TRBJ2-5; clone size: few; V gene: TRBV5-1; D gene: TRBD2; CDR3 DNA: TGCGCCAGCAGCCTCCAAAGCGGGGGGGCCGTGGAGACCCAGTACTTC; CDR3 protein: CASSLQSGGAVETQYF
J gene: TRBJ2-1; clone size: -; V gene: TRBV3-1; D gene: TRBD2; CDR3 DNA: TGTGCCAGCAGCCAAGCCCCTCGACTAGCGGAATTCTACAATGAGCAGTTCTTC; CDR3 protein: CASSQAPRLAEFYNEQFF
J gene: TRBJ2-2; clone size: -; V gene: TRBV4-1; D gene: -; CDR3 DNA: TGTGCCAGCAGCCAAGAGGGGGGGACCGGGGAGCTGTTTTTT; CDR3 protein: CASSQEGGTGELFF
J gene: TRBJ1-1; clone size: -; V gene: TRBV28; D gene: TRBD1; CDR3 DNA: TGTGCCAGCTCCCCCAGGGGGCGGGCTGAAGCTTTCTTT; CDR3 protein: CASSPRGRAEAFF
J gene: TRBJ2-3; clone size: many; V gene: TRBV7-9; D gene: -; CDR3 DNA: TGTGCCAGCAGGCTCACAGATACGCAGTATTTT; CDR3 protein: CASRLTDTQYF
J gene: TRBJ2-1; clone size: few; V gene: TRBV5-1; D gene: TRBD2; CDR3 DNA: TGCGCCAGCAGCTCGGACGGGGTACTAGCGGGAGGCCTGAGGGACAATGAGCAGTTCTTC; CDR3 protein: CASSSDGVLAGGLRDNEQFF
J gene: TRBJ1-2; clone size: -; V gene: TRBV3-1; D gene: -; CDR3 DNA: TGTGCCAGCAGCCCCGGTAGGACCACTAACTATGGCTACACCTTC; CDR3 protein: CASSPGRTTNYGYTF
J gene: TRBJ1-4; clone size: -; V gene: TRBV7-9; D gene: -; CDR3 DNA: TGTGCCAGCTCGGGAAGTGAAAAACTGTTTTTT; CDR3 protein: CASSGSEKLFF
J gene: TRBJ2-5; clone size: few; V gene: TRBV29-1; D gene: TRBD2; CDR3 DNA: TGCAGCGTTCTGGGGGGGGGAGGGGTTGAGACCCAGTACTTC; CDR3 protein: CSVLGGGGVETQYF
J gene: TRBJ2-4; clone size: -; V gene: TRBV21-1; D gene: -; CDR3 DNA: TGTGCCAGCAGCCCCGGCGGGGACAGGGCTATCGTGGCCAAAAACATTCAGTACTTC; CDR3 protein: CASSPGGDRAIVAKNIQYF
J gene: TRBJ2-3; clone size: -; V gene: TRBV4-3; D gene: TRBD2; CDR3 DNA: TGCGCCAGCAGCCAAGAAGCGGGGAGGGGCACAGATACGCAGTATTTT; CDR3 protein: CASSQEAGRGTDTQYF
J gene: TRBJ2-5; clone size: -; V gene: TRBV6-5; D gene: -; CDR3 DNA: TGTGCCAGCATCTATGGGGTGCAAGAGACCCAGTACTTC; CDR3 protein: CASIYGVQETQYF
J gene: TRBJ1-4; clone size: -; V gene: TRBV6-5; D gene: -; CDR3 DNA: TGTGCCAGCAGTTACTCGATCCAGGGGCCAGCAACTAATGAAAAACTGTTTTTT; CDR3 protein: CASSYSIQGPATNEKLFF
J gene: TRBJ2-3; clone size: few; V gene: TRBV7-6; D gene: -; CDR3 DNA: TGTGCCAGTGGGTTTCTCGGCACAGATACGCAGTATTTT; CDR3 protein: CASGFLGTDTQYF
J gene: TRBJ2-3; clone size: -; V gene: TRBV20-1; D gene: -; CDR3 DNA: TGCAGTGCAACAGGAGAAGTCCAAGATACGCAGTATTTT; CDR3 protein: CSATGEVQDTQYF
J gene: TRBJ2-1; clone size: -; V gene: TRBV12-3/TRBV12-4; D gene: TRBD2; CDR3 DNA: TGTGCCAGCAGCCTTAGCGGGAGCGTTGGGAATGAGCAGTTCTTC; CDR3 protein: CASSLSGSVGNEQFF
J gene: TRBJ2-7; clone size: -; V gene: TRBV7-3; D gene: TRBD2; CDR3 DNA: TGTGCCAGCGCAATGACTACAAAGGGACTAGCGAATTTCTACGAGCAGTACTTC; CDR3 protein: CASAMTTKGLANFYEQYF
J gene: TRBJ2-6; clone size: -; V gene: TRBV7-9; D gene: -; CDR3 DNA: TGTGCCAGCAGCTTTAAGGCTCAGGGGTCTGGGGCCAACGTCCTGACTTTC; CDR3 protein: CASSFKAQGSGANVLTF
J gene: TRBJ1-1; clone size: few; V gene: TRBV7-9; D gene: -; CDR3 DNA: TGTGCCAGCCATAGGACAGCCGGGGTCCAAACTGAAGCTTTCTTT; CDR3 protein: CASHRTAGVQTEAFF
J gene: TRBJ2-5; clone size: -; V gene: TRBV10-3; D gene: TRBD2; CDR3 DNA: TGTGCCATCAGTGAGATCGGGGGGGCTAACGAGGAGTACTTC; CDR3 protein: CAISEIGGANEEYF
J gene: TRBJ2-7; clone size: few; V gene: TRBV2; D gene: -; CDR3 DNA: TGTGCCAGCGGACTACCGGGACAACAGCTCTCCGAGCAGTACTTC; CDR3 protein: CASGLPGQQLSEQYF
J gene: TRBJ1-4; clone size: -; V gene: TRBV11-2; D gene: -; CDR3 DNA: TGTGCCAGCAGCTTGTGGGTGAGGGGCGCCGGTGAAAAACTGTTTTTT; CDR3 protein: CASSLWVRGAGEKLFF
J gene: TRBJ2-1; clone size: -; V gene: TRBV7-9; D gene: TRBD1; CDR3 DNA: TGTGCCAGCGTAAACAGGGGGCGCAGCGATGAGCAGTTCTTC; CDR3 protein: CASVNRGRSDEQFF
J gene: TRBJ1-1; clone size: once; V gene: TRBV18; D gene: -; CDR3 DNA: TGTGCCAGCTCACCCGGAATGACTGAAGCTTTCTTT; CDR3 protein: CASSPGMTEAFF
J gene: TRBJ2-3; clone size: -; V gene: TRBV29-1; D gene: TRBD2; CDR3 DNA: TGCAGCGAGACTAGCGGGAGTACAGATACGCAGTATTTT; CDR3 protein: CSETSGSTDTQYF
J gene: TRBJ2-7; clone size: -; V gene: TRBV6-5; D gene: -; CDR3 DNA: TGTGCCAGCAGTTACGCGGGTACATACGAGCAGTACTTC; CDR3 protein: CASSYAGTYEQYF
J gene: TRBJ2-3; clone size: -; V gene: TRBV20-1; D gene: TRBD1; CDR3 DNA: TGCAGTGCTGAGACAGGGAAAGGCACAGATACGCAGTATTTT; CDR3 protein: CSAETGKGTDTQYF
J gene: TRBJ1-1; clone size: -; V gene: TRBV7-3; D gene: TRBD1; CDR3 DNA: TGTGCCAGCAGCCCGACAGGGATCGCTGAAGCTTTCTTT; CDR3 protein: CASSPTGIAEAFF
J gene: TRBJ2-1; clone size: few; V gene: TRBV25-1; D gene: TRBD1; CDR3 DNA: TGTGCCAGCAGTGAAAACCCGGAGAGGGGGCATCTGTTCTTC; CDR3 protein: CASSENPERGHLFF
J gene: TRBJ2-5; clone size: few; V gene: TRBV7-9; D gene: -; CDR3 DNA: TGTGCCAGCAGCTCCGGACAGTCGGGTGAGACCCAGTACTTC; CDR3 protein: CASSSGQSGETQYF
J gene: TRBJ2-7; clone size: few; V gene: TRBV10-3; D gene: TRBD2; CDR3 DNA: TGTGCCATCAGTGGGACTAGTTTCTACGAGCAGTACTTC; CDR3 protein: CAISGTSFYEQYF
J gene: TRBJ2-5; clone size: -; V gene: TRBV2; D gene: TRBD1; CDR3 DNA: TGTGCCAGCAGTGACGCCGACAGGGGGCAAGAGACCCAGTACTTC; CDR3 protein: CASSDADRGQETQYF
J gene: TRBJ1-4; clone size: -; V gene: TRBV28; D gene: TRBD1; CDR3 DNA: TGTGCCAGCATCAGGGGGGGCTTAGGTGAAAAACTGTTTTTT; CDR3 protein: CASIRGGLGEKLFF
J gene: TRBJ2-1; clone size: -; V gene: TRBV6-1; D gene: -; CDR3 DNA: TGTGCCAGCAGTGATTCGAGGAGCTCCTACAATGAGCAGTTCTTC; CDR3 protein: CASSDSRSSYNEQFF
J gene: TRBJ1-1; clone size: -; V gene: TRBV7-2; D gene: TRBD1; CDR3 DNA: TGTGCCAGCAGCCGTCGGGACAGGGTGGGTACTGAAGCTTTCTTT; CDR3 protein: CASSRRDRVGTEAFF